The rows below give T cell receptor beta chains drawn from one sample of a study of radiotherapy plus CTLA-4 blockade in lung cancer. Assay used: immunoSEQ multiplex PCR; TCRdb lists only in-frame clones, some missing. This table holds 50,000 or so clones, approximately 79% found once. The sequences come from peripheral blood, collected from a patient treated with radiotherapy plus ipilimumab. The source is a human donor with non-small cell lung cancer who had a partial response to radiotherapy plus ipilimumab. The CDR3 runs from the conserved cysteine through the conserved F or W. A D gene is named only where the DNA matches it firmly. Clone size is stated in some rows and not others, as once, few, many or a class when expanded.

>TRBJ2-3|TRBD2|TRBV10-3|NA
TGTGCCATCAGTACCGGGACTAGCGGTAATACGCAGTATTTT
CAISTGTSGNTQYF
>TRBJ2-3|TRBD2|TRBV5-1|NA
TGCGCCAGCAAGGACGGGGGGGGCGCAGATACGCAGTATTTT
CASKDGGGADTQYF
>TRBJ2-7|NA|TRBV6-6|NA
TGTGCCAGCAGTTACCTCAGAGGTTCCTCCTACGAGCAGTACTTC
CASSYLRGSSYEQYF
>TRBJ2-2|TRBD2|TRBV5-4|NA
TGTGCCAGCACTCTGACTAGCGGGACCGGGGAGCTGTTTTTT
CASTLTSGTGELFF
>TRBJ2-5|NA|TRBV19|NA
TGTGCCAGTAGCATCGCCGGGACCCAGTACTTC
CASSIAGTQYF
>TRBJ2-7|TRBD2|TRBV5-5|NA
TGTGCCAGCAGCTTGGGGCTAGCGGGGATAGTTTACGAGCAGTACTTC
CASSLGLAGIVYEQYF
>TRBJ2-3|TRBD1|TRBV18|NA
TGTGCCAGCTCACCAGGAGGACAGGGGACAGATACGCAGTATTTT
CASSPGGQGTDTQYF
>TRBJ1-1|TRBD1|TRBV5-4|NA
TGTGCCAGCAGCGCGGGACAGGGAACGAACACTGAAGCTTTCTTT
CASSAGQGTNTEAFF
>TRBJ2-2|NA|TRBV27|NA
TGTGCCAGCAGAGCCGTGAACACCGGGGAGCTGTTTTTT
CASRAVNTGELFF
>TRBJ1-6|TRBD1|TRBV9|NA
TGTGCCAGCAGCCTACAGGGGGGGCCCCAAAATTCCCTCCACTTT
CASSLQGGPQNSLHF
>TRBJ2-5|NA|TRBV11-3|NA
TGTGCCAGCAGCTTATACAACGGGGAAGGGACCCAGTACTTC
CASSLYNGEGTQYF
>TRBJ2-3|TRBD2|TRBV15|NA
TGTGCCACCAGCAGTCCCGGGACTAGCGGGGGAATCCATACGCAGTATTTT
CATSSPGTSGGIHTQYF
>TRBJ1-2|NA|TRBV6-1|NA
TGTGCCAGCAGTGAAGGAGGCTATGGCTACACCTTC
CASSEGGYGYTF
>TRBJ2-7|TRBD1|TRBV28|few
TGTGCCAGCAGAGGACAGGGGGCATCGTACGAGCAGTACTTC
CASRGQGASYEQYF
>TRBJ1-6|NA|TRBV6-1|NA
TGTGCCAGCAGTGGAGGGATCGAGAATTCACCCCTCCACTTT
CASSGGIENSPLHF
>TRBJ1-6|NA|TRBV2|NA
TGTGCCAGCATGCGCGGGGGCGATTCACCCCTCCACTTT
CASMRGGDSPLHF
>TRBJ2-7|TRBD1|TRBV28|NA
TGTGCCAGCAGCCCCACTACGACAGGGTCCTACGAGCAGTACTTC
CASSPTTTGSYEQYF
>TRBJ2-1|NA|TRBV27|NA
TGTGCCAGCAGCAAAGTAATACGGAATGAGCAGTTCTTC
CASSKVIRNEQFF
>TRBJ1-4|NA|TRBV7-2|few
TGTGCCAGCAGTAAGGGCGACAGAAATGAAAAACTGTTTTTT
CASSKGDRNEKLFF
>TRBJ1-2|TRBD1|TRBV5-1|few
TGCGCCAGCAGCTTGGGACAGGGCGCGTCCGGATATGGCTACACCTTC
CASSLGQGASGYGYTF
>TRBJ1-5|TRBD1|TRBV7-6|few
TGTGCCAGCAGCTACGGGACAGGGTGGGATCAGCCCCAGCATTTT
CASSYGTGWDQPQHF
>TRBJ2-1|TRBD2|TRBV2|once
TGTGCCAGCAGAGACCCCGGGACTAGCGGGGGGAGCTCCTACAATGAGCAGTTCTTC
CASRDPGTSGGSSYNEQFF
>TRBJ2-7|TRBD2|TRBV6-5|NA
TGTGCCAGCAGTCGAACTAGCGGGGCCTACGAGCAGTACTTC
CASSRTSGAYEQYF
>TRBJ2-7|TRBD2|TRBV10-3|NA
TGTGCCATCAGTGAGTCTAGGACTAGCGGGGGGGCAAACGAGCAGTACTTC
CAISESRTSGGANEQYF
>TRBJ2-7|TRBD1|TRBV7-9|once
TGTGCCAGCAGTTCACCGACAGGGCTGGACGAGCAGTACTTC
CASSSPTGLDEQYF
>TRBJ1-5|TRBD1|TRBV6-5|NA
TGTGCCAGCAGGGAAGGGGGCTGGAATCAGCCCCAGCATTTT
CASREGGWNQPQHF
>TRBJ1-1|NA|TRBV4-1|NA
TGCGCCAGCAGCCAAGATTTCCGGGGCACTGAAGCTTTCTTT
CASSQDFRGTEAFF
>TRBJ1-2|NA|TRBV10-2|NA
TGCGCCAGCAGTGAGTCGACTACACCGAGAGGACTATTTGGCTACACCTTC
CASSESTTPRGLFGYTF
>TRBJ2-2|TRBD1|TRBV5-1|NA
TGCGCCAGCAGCCTGGGGACAGTCCAGGGCACCGGGGAGCTGTTTTTT
CASSLGTVQGTGELFF
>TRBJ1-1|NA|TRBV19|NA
TGTGCCAGTAGTATAGTACATAACACTGAAGCTTTCTTT
CASSIVHNTEAFF
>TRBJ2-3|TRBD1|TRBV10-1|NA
TGCGCCAGCAGCCGACAGGGTTGGACAGATACGCAGTATTTT
CASSRQGWTDTQYF
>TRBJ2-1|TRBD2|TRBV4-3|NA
TGCGCCAGCAGCCAAGAAGGACTAGCGGGTAGAAGGTTCTTC
CASSQEGLAGRRFF
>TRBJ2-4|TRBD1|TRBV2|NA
TGTGCCAGCACAAGGACAGGGATTCGCCTCAAAAACATTCAGTACTTC
CASTRTGIRLKNIQYF
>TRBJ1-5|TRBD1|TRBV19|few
TGTGCCAGTAGTACATACAGGGGGCAGGGTCAGCCCCAGCATTTT
CASSTYRGQGQPQHF
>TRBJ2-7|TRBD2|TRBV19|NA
TGTGCCAGTAGTCCCCCCCGGGACTACCGATACGAGCAGTACTTC
CASSPPRDYRYEQYF
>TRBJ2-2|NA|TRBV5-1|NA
TGCGCCAGCAGCTTCTCAGCGGGCACCGGGGAGCTGTTTTTT
CASSFSAGTGELFF
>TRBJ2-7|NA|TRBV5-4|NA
TGTGCCAGCAGCAGTAATACAGGGAGTTCCTACGAGCAGTACTTC
CASSSNTGSSYEQYF
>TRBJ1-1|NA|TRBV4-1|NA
TGCGCCAGCAGCCAAGATGAGGGTAAAGATACTGAAGCTTTCTTT
CASSQDEGKDTEAFF
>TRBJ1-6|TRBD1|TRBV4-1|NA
TGCGCCAGCAGCCAAGATCAACAGGGGGCCAATTCACCCCTCCACTTT
CASSQDQQGANSPLHF